This TCR beta chain was recorded in a study of post-analysis software for immune sequencing data. Overall study: The disease courses covered relapsing-remitting, secondary progressive and progressive-relapsing multiple sclerosis. General study findings and limits: TRBV5-6, TRBV5-1 and TRBV20-1 belonged to a set of roughly five TRBV segments that were more frequent in patients than controls. Comparison with controls showed significantly lower normalized Chao1 diversity in multiple sclerosis patients.

About this clonotype itself: Its antigen remains unidentified.

Built from TCR beta cDNA, the libraries had unique molecular identifiers in them. T cells numbering 1 to 10 million yielded cDNA molecules that totaled about 500,000. Each CDR3 protein is one row after TCRdb ran MiXCR on the PCR reads. Here the sample spans hundreds of thousands of distinct CDR3 sequences, roughly 30% being singletons. The length of the CDR3 is 16 residues. V lost 3 bases to trimming and J lost 0 bases, with 10 bases between them. The germline gives CDR1 SGHRS, CDR2 YFSETQ. This rearrangement joins TRBV5-1 to TRBJ1-6, with D possibly matching TRBD1 (6 bases). This receptor was obtained from a girl aged 10 to 17 with multiple sclerosis. The sequenced sample was blood. CDR3 in DNA: TGCGCCAGCAGCTGGGGGGCGAGCTCCTATAATTCACCCCTCCACTTT. Encoded protein: CASSWGASSYNSPLHF.